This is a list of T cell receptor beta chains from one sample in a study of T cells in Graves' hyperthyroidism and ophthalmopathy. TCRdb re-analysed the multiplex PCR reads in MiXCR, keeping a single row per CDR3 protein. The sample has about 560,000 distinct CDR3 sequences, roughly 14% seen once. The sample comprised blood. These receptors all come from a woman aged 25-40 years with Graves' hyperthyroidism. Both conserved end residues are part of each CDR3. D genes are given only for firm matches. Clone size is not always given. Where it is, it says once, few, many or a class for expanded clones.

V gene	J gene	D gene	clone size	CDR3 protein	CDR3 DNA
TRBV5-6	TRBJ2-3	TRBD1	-	CDSSQGTGGGTDTQYF	TGTGACAGCAGCCAAGGGACAGGGGGAGGCACAGATACGCAGTATTTT
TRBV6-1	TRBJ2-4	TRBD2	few	CASSYGGRARAKNIQYF	TGTGCCAGCAGTTATGGGGGGAGGGCCAGAGCCAAAAACATTCAGTACTTC
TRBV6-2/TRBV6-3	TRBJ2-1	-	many	CASSKWLTVYNEQFF	TGTGCCAGCAGCAAATGGCTGACCGTCTACAATGAGCAGTTCTTC
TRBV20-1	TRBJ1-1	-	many	CSAGRTFGGNTEAFF	TGCAGTGCGGGACGAACCTTTGGGGGGAACACTGAAGCTTTCTTT
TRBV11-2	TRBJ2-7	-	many	CASSLDWGTATYEQYF	TGTGCCAGCAGCTTAGACTGGGGGACGGCGACCTACGAGCAGTACTTC
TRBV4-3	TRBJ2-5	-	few	CASSQDPAADSETQYF	TGCGCCAGCAGCCAAGATCCAGCCGCCGACTCAGAGACCCAGTACTTC
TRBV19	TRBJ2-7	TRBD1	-	CASSARTGGSEQYF	TGTGCCAGTAGTGCACGGACAGGGGGCAGCGAGCAGTACTTC
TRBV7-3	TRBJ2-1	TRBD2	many	CASSLTGPRLAGDEQFF	TGTGCCAGCAGCTTAACGGGTCCGAGACTAGCGGGAGATGAGCAGTTCTTC
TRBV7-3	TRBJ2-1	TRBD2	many	CASSLESPGGSNEQFF	TGTGCCAGCAGCTTAGAGTCTCCGGGCGGGAGTAATGAGCAGTTCTTC
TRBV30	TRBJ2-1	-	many	CAWMSRGNEQFF	TGTGCCTGGATGTCCCGTGGCAATGAGCAGTTCTTC